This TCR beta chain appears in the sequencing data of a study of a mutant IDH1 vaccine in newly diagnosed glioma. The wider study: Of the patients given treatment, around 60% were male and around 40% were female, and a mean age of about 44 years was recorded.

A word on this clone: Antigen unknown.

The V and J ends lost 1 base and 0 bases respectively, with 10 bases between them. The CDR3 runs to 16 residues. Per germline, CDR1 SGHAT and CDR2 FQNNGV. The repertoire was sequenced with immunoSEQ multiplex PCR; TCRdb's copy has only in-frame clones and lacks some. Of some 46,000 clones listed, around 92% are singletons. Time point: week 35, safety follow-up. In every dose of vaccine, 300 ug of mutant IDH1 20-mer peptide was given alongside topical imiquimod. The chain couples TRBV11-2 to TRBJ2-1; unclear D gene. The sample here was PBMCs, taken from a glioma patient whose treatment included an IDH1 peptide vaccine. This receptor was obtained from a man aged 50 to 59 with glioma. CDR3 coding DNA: TGTGCCAGCAGCTTAGGAGTGGTGAGCTCCTACAATGAGCAGTTCTTC. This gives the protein CASSLGVVSSYNEQFF.